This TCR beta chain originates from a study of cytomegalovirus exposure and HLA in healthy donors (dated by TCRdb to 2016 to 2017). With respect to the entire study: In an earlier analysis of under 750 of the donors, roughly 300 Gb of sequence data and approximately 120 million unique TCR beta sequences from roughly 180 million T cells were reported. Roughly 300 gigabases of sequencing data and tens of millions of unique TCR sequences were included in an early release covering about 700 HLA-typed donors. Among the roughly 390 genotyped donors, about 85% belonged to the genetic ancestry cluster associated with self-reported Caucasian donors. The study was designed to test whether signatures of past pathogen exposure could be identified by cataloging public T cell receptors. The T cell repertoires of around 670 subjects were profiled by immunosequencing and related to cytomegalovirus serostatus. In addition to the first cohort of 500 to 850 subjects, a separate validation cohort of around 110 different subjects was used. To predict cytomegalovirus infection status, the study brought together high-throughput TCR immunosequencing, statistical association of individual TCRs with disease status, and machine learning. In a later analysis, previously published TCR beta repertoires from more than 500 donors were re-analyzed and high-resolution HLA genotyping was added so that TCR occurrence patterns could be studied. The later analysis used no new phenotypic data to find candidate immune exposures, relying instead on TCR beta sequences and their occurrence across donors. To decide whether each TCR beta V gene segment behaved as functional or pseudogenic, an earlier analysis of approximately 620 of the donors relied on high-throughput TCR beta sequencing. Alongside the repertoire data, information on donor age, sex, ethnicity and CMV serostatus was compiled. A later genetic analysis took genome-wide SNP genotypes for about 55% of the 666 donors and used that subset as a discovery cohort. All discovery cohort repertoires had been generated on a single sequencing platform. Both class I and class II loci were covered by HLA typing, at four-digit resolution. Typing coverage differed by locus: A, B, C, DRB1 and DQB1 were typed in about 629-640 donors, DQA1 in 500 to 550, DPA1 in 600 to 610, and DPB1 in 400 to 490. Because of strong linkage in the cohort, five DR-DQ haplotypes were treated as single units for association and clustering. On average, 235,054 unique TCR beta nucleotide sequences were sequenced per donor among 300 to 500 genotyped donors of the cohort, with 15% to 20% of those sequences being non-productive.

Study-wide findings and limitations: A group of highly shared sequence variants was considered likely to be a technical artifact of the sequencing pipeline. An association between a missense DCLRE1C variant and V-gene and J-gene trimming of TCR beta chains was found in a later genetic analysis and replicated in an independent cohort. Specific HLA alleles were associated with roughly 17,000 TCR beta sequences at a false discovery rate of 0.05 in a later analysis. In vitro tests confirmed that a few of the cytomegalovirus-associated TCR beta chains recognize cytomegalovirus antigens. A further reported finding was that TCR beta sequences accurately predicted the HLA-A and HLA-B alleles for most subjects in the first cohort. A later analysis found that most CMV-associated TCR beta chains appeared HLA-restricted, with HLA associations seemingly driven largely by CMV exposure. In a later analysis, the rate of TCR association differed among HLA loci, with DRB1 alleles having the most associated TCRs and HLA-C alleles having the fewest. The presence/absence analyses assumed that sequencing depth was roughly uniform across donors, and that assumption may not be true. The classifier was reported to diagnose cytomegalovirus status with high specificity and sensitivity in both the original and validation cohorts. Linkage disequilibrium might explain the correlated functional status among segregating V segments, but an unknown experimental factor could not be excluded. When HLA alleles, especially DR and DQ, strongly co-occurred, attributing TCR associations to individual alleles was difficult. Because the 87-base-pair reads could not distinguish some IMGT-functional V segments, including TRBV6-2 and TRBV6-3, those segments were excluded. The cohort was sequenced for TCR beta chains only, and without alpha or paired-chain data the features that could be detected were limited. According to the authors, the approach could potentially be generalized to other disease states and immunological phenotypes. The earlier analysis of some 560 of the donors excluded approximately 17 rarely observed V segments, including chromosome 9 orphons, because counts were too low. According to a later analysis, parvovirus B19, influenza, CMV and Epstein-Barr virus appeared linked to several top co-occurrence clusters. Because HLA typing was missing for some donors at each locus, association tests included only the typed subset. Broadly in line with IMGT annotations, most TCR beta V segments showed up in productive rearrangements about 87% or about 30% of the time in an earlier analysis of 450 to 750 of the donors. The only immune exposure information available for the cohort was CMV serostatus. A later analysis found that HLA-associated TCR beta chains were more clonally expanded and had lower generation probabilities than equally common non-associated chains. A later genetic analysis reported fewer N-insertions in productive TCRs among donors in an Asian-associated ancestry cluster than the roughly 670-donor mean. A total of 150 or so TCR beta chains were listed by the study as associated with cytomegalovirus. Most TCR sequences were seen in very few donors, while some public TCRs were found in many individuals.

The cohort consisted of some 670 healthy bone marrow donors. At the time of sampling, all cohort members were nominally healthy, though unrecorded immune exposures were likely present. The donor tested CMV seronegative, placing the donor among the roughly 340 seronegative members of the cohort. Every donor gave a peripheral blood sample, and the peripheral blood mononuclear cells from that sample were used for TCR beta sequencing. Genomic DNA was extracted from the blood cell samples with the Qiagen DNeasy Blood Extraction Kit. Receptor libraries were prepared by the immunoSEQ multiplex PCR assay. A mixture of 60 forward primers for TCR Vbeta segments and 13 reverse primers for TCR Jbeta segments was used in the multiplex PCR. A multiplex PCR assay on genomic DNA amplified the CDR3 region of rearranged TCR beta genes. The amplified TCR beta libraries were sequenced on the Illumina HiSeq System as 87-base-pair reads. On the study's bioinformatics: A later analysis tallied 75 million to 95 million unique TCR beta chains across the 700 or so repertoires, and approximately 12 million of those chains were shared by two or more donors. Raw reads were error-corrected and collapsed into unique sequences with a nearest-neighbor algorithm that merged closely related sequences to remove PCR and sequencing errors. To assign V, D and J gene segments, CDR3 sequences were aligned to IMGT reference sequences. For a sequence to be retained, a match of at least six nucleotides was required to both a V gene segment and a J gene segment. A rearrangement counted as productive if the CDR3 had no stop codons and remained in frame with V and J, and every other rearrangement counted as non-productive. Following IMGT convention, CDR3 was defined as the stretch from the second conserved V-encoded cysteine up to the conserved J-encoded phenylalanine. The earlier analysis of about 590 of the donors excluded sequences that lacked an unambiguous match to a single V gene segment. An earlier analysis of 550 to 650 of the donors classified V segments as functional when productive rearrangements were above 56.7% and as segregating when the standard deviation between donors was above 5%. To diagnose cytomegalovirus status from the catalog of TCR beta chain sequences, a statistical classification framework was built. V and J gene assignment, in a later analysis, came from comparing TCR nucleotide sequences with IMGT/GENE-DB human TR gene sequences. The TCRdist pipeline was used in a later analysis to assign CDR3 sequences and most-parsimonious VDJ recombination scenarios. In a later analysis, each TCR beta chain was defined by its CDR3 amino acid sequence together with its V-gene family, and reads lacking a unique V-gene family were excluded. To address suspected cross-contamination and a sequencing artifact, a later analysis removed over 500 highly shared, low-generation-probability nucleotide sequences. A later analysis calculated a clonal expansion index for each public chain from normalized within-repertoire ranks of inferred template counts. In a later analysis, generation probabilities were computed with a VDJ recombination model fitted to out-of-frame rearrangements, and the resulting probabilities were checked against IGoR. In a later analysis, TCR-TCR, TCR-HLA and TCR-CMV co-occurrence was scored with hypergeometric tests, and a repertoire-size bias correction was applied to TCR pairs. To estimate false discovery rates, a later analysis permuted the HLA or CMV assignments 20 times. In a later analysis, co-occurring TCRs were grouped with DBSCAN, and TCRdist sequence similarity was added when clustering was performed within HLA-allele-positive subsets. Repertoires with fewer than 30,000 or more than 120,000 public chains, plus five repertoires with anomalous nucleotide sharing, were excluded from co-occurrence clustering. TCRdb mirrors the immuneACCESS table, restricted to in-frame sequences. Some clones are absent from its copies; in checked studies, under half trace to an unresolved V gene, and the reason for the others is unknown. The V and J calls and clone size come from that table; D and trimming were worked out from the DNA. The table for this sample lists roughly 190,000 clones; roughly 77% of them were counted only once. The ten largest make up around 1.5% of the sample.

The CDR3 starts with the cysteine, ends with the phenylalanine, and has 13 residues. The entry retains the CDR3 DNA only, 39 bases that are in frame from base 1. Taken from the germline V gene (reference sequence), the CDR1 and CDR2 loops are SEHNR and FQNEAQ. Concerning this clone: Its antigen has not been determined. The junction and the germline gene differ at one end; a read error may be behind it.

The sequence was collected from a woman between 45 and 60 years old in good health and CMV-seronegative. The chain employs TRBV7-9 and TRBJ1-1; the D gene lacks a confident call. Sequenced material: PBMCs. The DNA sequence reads TGTTCCAGCAGCTTAGCGGGAGGCACTGAAGCTTTCTTT. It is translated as CSSSLAGGTEAFF.